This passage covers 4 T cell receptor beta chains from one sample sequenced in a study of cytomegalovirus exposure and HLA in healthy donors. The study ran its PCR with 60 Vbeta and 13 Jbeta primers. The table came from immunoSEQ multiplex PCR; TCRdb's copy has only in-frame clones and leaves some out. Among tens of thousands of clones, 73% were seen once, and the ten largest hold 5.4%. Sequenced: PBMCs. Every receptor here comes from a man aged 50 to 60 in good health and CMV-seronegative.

The CDR3, as DNA: TGTGCCAGCAGCAGAGGGGGCCAGGGGGAAGGGCCCCAGCATTTT. Translating gives CASSRGGQGEGPQHF. The chain employs TRBV7-8 and TRBJ1-5; 7 bases match TRBD1. From germline, CDR1 is SGHVS and CDR2 FQNEAQ. Trimming took 5 bases from V and 9 from J; bases not matched to a gene: 13. This CDR3 comprises 15 residues.

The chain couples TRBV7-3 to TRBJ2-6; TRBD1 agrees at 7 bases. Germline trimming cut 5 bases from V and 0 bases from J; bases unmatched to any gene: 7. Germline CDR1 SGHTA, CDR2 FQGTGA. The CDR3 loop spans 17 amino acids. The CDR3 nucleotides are TGTGCCAGCAGCGTCAGGGGACAGAGCTCTGGGGCCAACGTCCTGACTTTC. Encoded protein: CASSVRGQSSGANVLTF.

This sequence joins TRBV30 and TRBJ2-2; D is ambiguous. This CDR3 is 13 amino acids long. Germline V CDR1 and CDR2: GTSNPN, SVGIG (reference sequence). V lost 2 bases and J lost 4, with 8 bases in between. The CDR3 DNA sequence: TGTGCCTGGAGTCGCAGCGTCACCGGGGAGCTGTTTTTT. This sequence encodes CAWSRSVTGELFF.

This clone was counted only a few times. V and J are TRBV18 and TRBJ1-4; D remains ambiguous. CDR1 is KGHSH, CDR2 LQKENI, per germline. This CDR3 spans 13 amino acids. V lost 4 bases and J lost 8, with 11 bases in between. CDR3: CASSHARQEKLFF. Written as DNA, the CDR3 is TGTGCCAGCTCACACGCGCGGCAGGAAAAACTGTTTTTT.